These T cell receptor beta chains were read from a single sample in a study of T cells in Graves' hyperthyroidism and ophthalmopathy. TCRdb re-called the multiplex PCR reads through MiXCR, storing one row per CDR3 protein. The sample has 530,000 or so distinct CDR3 sequences; 35% to 55% are singletons. What was sequenced was peripheral blood or thyroid tissue (not recorded which). All receptors come from a woman aged 18 to 35 with Graves' hyperthyroidism. The CDR3 runs from the conserved cysteine through the conserved F or W. The order of the fields is CDR3 protein, CDR3 DNA, CDR3 length, D gene, clone size, J gene, V gene. D genes are given only for firm matches. Not all rows give a size; the values are once, few, many and, for expanded clones, a class.

CDR3: CASGGRTVLGYTF; DNA: TGTGCCAGCGGAGGAAGGACAGTCTTAGGCTACACCTTC; length: 13; D: -; size: -; J: TRBJ1-2; V: TRBV2
CDR3: CASSLNLAFSGANVLTF; DNA: TGTGCCAGCAGCTTAAACTTGGCGTTTTCTGGGGCCAACGTCCTGACTTTC; length: 17; D: -; size: many; J: TRBJ2-6; V: TRBV7-8
CDR3: CASGDYSEDTQYF; DNA: TGTGCCAGTGGGGACTACTCGGAGGATACGCAGTATTTT; length: 13; D: TRBD2; size: few; J: TRBJ2-3; V: TRBV6-5
CDR3: CATSGLSAGATYNEQFF; DNA: TGTGCCACCAGTGGTCTGTCGGCGGGAGCAACCTACAATGAGCAGTTCTTC; length: 17; D: TRBD2; size: few; J: TRBJ2-1; V: TRBV24-1
CDR3: CAIRHDRGSYEQYF; DNA: TGTGCCATCAGGCACGACAGGGGTTCCTACGAGCAGTACTTC; length: 14; D: TRBD1; size: many; J: TRBJ2-7; V: TRBV10-3
CDR3: CASSGTGNEQYF; DNA: TGTGCCAGCAGTGGGACAGGGAACGAGCAGTACTTC; length: 12; D: TRBD1; size: many; J: TRBJ2-7; V: TRBV6-5
CDR3: CSADVGTSGGYTF; DNA: TGCAGTGCGGACGTAGGGACATCGGGTGGCTACACCTTC; length: 13; D: -; size: many; J: TRBJ1-2; V: TRBV20-1
CDR3: CSLQEEHNYLNTEAFF; DNA: TGCAGCTTACAAGAGGAACACAATTACCTGAACACTGAAGCTTTCTTT; length: 16; D: -; size: -; J: TRBJ1-1; V: TRBV29-1
CDR3: CSVKGIINTGTLF; DNA: TGCAGCGTGAAAGGCATCATTAACACCGGGACACTCTTT; length: 13; D: -; size: -; J: TRBJ1-1; V: TRBV29-1
CDR3: CSARDFGGLLYF; DNA: TGCAGTGCTAGAGATTTTGGGGGGCTCTTATATTTT; length: 12; D: -; size: many; J: TRBJ1-3; V: TRBV20-1
CDR3: CASRLAVTDEQFF; DNA: TGCGCCAGCCGCTTGGCCGTTACGGACGAGCAGTTCTTC; length: 13; D: -; size: -; J: TRBJ2-1; V: TRBV5-1
CDR3: CASSFPPGVEQYF; DNA: TGTGCCAGCAGCTTTCCTCCAGGGGTCGAGCAGTACTTC; length: 13; D: -; size: many; J: TRBJ2-7; V: TRBV7-9
CDR3: CSVPAGTGHQPQHF; DNA: TGCAGTGTTCCGGCCGGGACAGGGCATCAGCCCCAGCATTTT; length: 14; D: TRBD1; size: -; J: TRBJ1-5; V: TRBV20-1
CDR3: CAISVGHPGQGISPLHF; DNA: TGTGCCATCAGTGTTGGCCACCCGGGGCAGGGAATCTCACCCCTCCACTTT; length: 17; D: -; size: -; J: TRBJ1-6; V: TRBV10-3
CDR3: CASSRQGSSYGYTF; DNA: TGTGCCAGCAGCAGACAGGGGAGCTCCTATGGCTACACCTTC; length: 14; D: TRBD1; size: -; J: TRBJ1-2; V: TRBV7-8
CDR3: CASSPDSDFLQKFPNYGYTF; DNA: TGTGCCAGCAGTCCCGATTCGGACTTTCTTCAAAAGTTCCCTAACTATGGCTACACCTTC; length: 20; D: -; size: many; J: TRBJ1-2; V: TRBV12-3/TRBV12-4
CDR3: CASRVGLAVLEQYF; DNA: TGTGCCAGCAGGGTCGGACTAGCGGTTCTCGAGCAGTACTTC; length: 14; D: TRBD2; size: -; J: TRBJ2-7; V: TRBV6-5
CDR3: CSARDLIGNSYEQYF; DNA: TGCAGTGCTAGAGATCTTATCGGCAACTCCTACGAGCAGTACTTC; length: 15; D: -; size: -; J: TRBJ2-7; V: TRBV20-1
CDR3: CAWSTPGLRAGELFF; DNA: TGTGCCTGGAGTACACCGGGACTACGTGCCGGGGAGCTGTTTTTT; length: 15; D: TRBD2; size: -; J: TRBJ2-2; V: TRBV19
CDR3: CASSPGQGLRYEQYF; DNA: TGTGCCAGCAGCCCCGGACAGGGGCTAAGGTACGAGCAGTACTTC; length: 15; D: TRBD1; size: -; J: TRBJ2-7; V: TRBV7-8
CDR3: CASSHVGTHYTYEQYF; DNA: TGTGCCAGCAGCCATGTCGGGACACATTATACCTACGAGCAGTACTTC; length: 16; D: -; size: few; J: TRBJ2-7; V: TRBV3-1
CDR3: CSERGLAETQYF; DNA: TGCAGCGAGAGGGGACTAGCGGAGACCCAGTACTTC; length: 12; D: TRBD2; size: -; J: TRBJ2-5; V: TRBV29-1
CDR3: CSAAGRGNQPQHF; DNA: TGCAGTGCCGCAGGGAGGGGCAATCAGCCCCAGCATTTT; length: 13; D: -; size: many; J: TRBJ1-5; V: TRBV20-1
CDR3: CSASMDSIDSPLHF; DNA: TGCAGTGCTAGTATGGATAGCATAGATTCACCCCTCCACTTT; length: 14; D: -; size: -; J: TRBJ1-6; V: TRBV20-1
CDR3: CASSQERWSGELFF; DNA: TGTGCCAGCAGCCAAGAGCGATGGTCCGGGGAGCTGTTTTTT; length: 14; D: -; size: many; J: TRBJ2-2; V: TRBV14
CDR3: CSAMGRGGANVLTF; DNA: TGCAGCGCCATGGGCAGGGGTGGGGCCAACGTCCTGACTTTC; length: 14; D: -; size: once; J: TRBJ2-6; V: TRBV29-1
CDR3: CSARDNGNEQFF; DNA: TGCAGTGCTAGAGATAACGGAAATGAGCAGTTCTTC; length: 12; D: -; size: -; J: TRBJ2-1; V: TRBV20-1
CDR3: CSARTSGRAHEQFF; DNA: TGCAGTGCCAGGACTAGCGGGAGGGCCCATGAGCAGTTCTTC; length: 14; D: TRBD2; size: few; J: TRBJ2-1; V: TRBV20-1
CDR3: CASSSRDRDTEAFF; DNA: TGTGCCAGCAGTTCCCGGGACAGAGACACTGAAGCTTTCTTT; length: 14; D: TRBD1; size: many; J: TRBJ1-1; V: TRBV12-3/TRBV12-4
CDR3: CSLRNLPGEQYF; DNA: TGCAGCTTACGGAATCTCCCTGGAGAGCAGTACTTC; length: 12; D: -; size: -; J: TRBJ2-7; V: TRBV29-1
CDR3: CATSDAGQGNTGELFF; DNA: TGTGCCACCAGTGACGCGGGACAGGGGAACACCGGGGAGCTGTTTTTT; length: 16; D: TRBD1; size: many; J: TRBJ2-2; V: TRBV24-1
CDR3: CASSQGQGGGNTEAFF; DNA: TGTGCCAGCAGCCAGGGACAGGGGGGGGGAAACACTGAAGCTTTCTTT; length: 16; D: TRBD1; size: many; J: TRBJ1-1; V: TRBV3-1
CDR3: CASSQDGWYNYGYTF; DNA: TGTGCCAGCAGCCAAGATGGGTGGTATAACTATGGCTACACCTTC; length: 15; D: -; size: many; J: TRBJ1-2; V: TRBV4-2
CDR3: CASSPGPDGEQYF; DNA: TGTGCCAGCAGCCCAGGACCCGACGGGGAGCAGTACTTC; length: 13; D: -; size: many; J: TRBJ2-7; V: TRBV7-3
CDR3: CSASGTSGNQETQYF; DNA: TGCAGTGCTAGTGGGACTAGCGGGAACCAAGAGACCCAGTACTTC; length: 15; D: TRBD2; size: many; J: TRBJ2-5; V: TRBV20-1
CDR3: CASSRPPREGGETQYF; DNA: TGTGCCAGCAGTCGCCCCCCCCGGGAGGGCGGTGAGACCCAGTACTTC; length: 16; D: TRBD2; size: few; J: TRBJ2-5; V: TRBV6-2/TRBV6-3
CDR3: CASSIWTGNTEAFF; DNA: TGTGCCAGTAGTATATGGACTGGGAACACTGAAGCTTTCTTT; length: 14; D: -; size: many; J: TRBJ1-1; V: TRBV19
CDR3: CASSLGASPYNEQFF; DNA: TGTGCCAGCAGCTTAGGAGCGTCCCCCTACAATGAGCAGTTCTTC; length: 15; D: -; size: -; J: TRBJ2-1; V: TRBV7-2
CDR3: CASSPYTGNLGKLFF; DNA: TGTGCCAGCAGCCCCTATACAGGGAATCTTGGAAAACTGTTTTTT; length: 15; D: -; size: -; J: TRBJ1-4; V: TRBV3-1
CDR3: CASSTQPQHF; DNA: TGTGCCAGCAGCACACAGCCCCAGCATTTT; length: 10; D: -; size: -; J: TRBJ1-5; V: TRBV7-6
CDR3: CASSLGLAGLMNTEAFF; DNA: TGTGCCAGCAGCTTGGGACTAGCGGGACTCATGAACACTGAAGCTTTCTTT; length: 17; D: -; size: -; J: TRBJ1-1; V: TRBV7-2
CDR3: CSVDHNTGGNYGYTF; DNA: TGCAGCGTTGACCATAACACAGGAGGGAACTATGGCTACACCTTC; length: 15; D: -; size: many; J: TRBJ1-2; V: TRBV29-1
CDR3: CASSYSRLAGGQTEETQYF; DNA: TGCGCCAGCAGCTACTCTCGACTAGCGGGAGGTCAAACGGAAGAGACCCAGTACTTC; length: 19; D: TRBD2; size: -; J: TRBJ2-5; V: TRBV5-1
CDR3: CSATGQGDTEAFF; DNA: TGCAGTGCTACCGGACAGGGCGACACTGAAGCTTTCTTT; length: 13; D: TRBD1; size: many; J: TRBJ1-1; V: TRBV20-1
CDR3: CASSPRTGRTPEAFF; DNA: TGTGCCAGCAGCCCCAGGACGGGCAGAACACCTGAAGCTTTCTTT; length: 15; D: -; size: many; J: TRBJ1-1; V: TRBV11-3
CDR3: CSVEQAGRNTGELFF; DNA: TGCAGCGTTGAACAGGCGGGACGAAACACCGGGGAGCTGTTTTTT; length: 15; D: -; size: many; J: TRBJ2-2; V: TRBV29-1